These 23 T cell receptor beta chains originate from one sample sequenced in a study of blood T cell repertoires in COVID-19. The assay was immunoSEQ multiplex PCR, and TCRdb's table has in-frame clones only and misses some. The sample holds 350,000 to 450,000 clones, roughly 80% seen once. The sequenced material came from PBMCs or T cells enriched from blood (not recorded which). The source is a woman between 50 and 59 years old who had recovered from COVID-19.

V gene TRBV6-2 or TRBV6-3 combines with J gene TRBJ1-5; 9 bases map to TRBD1. This CDR3 region has 18 residues. Per germline, CDR1 MNHEY and CDR2 SVGEGT. Unmatched junction bases numbered 15, after V lost 2 bases and J lost 7 bases. The CDR3 region is CASSYDRTGTGFGQPQHF. The CDR3 DNA sequence: TGTGCCAGCAGTTACGACAGAACCGGGACAGGGTTCGGGCAGCCCCAGCATTTT.

V usage is TRBV29-1 and J usage is TRBJ1-1; the match to TRBD1 covers 7 bases. The V and J ends lost 7 bases and 1 base, in that order; junction bases with no gene match: 12. Germline CDR1 and CDR2: SQVTM and ANQGSEA. This CDR3 region has 15 residues. In DNA, the CDR3 is TGCAGCGCTCACGGAGGTCGGGACAGGAACACTGAAGCTTTCTTT. It translates to CSAHGGRDRNTEAFF.

The chain uses TRBV2 and TRBJ2-3, with TRBD1 matching 7 bases. CDR1 and CDR2 (germline): SNHLY, FYNNEI. The junction had 1 base not matched to a gene; V was cut back by 5 bases and J by 2 bases. There are 13 residues in the CDR3. CDR3 nucleotides: TGTGCCAGCAGTAGGGGGCCCACAGATACGCAGTATTTT. The encoded protein is CASSRGPTDTQYF. Supplemented by reference TRBV2 and TRBJ2-3, the full variable domain reads EPEVTQTPSHQVTQMGQEVILRCVPISNHLYFYWYRQILGQKVEFLVSFYNNEISEKSEIFDDQFSVERPDGSNFTLKIRSTKLEDSAMYFCASSRGPTDTQYFGPGTRLTVL.

This clone was observed a few times. Other DNA sequences in the sample encode the same CDR3. This chain joins TRBV18 and TRBJ1-1; 8 bases line up with TRBD1. The CDR3 has 14 amino acids. The trim removed 2 bases at V and 1 base at J, leaving 0 bases unmatched. Germline CDR1 is KGHSH and CDR2 is LQKENI. This CDR3 is CASSPGTGNTEAFF. The CDR3 coding sequence is TGTGCCAGCTCACCAGGGACAGGGAACACTGAAGCTTTCTTT.

The chain combines TRBV9 with TRBJ2-7; no clear D gene. This CDR3 contains 13 residues. The V end was cut by 0 bases, the J end by 2 bases, with 6 bases between. In germline, CDR1 is SGDLS, CDR2 YYNGEE. CDR3 loop: CASSVGPTYEQYF. The CDR3 DNA reads as TGTGCCAGCAGCGTAGGTCCCACCTACGAGCAGTACTTC.

The chain couples TRBV24-1 to TRBJ2-1, with 8 bases fitting TRBD1. V dropped 3 bases and J dropped 0; count of bases not matched to a gene: 3. The CDR3 totals 16 residues. CDR1 and CDR2 from the germline V gene are KGHDR and SFDVKD. CDR3 protein: CATSDHRGSSYNEQFF. The CDR3 region has the DNA TGTGCCACCAGTGATCACAGGGGGAGCTCCTACAATGAGCAGTTCTTC.

V and J are TRBV9 and TRBJ1-2; D possibly corresponds to TRBD1 (6 bases). This CDR3 region has 16 residues. V lost 0 bases, J lost 0 bases, and 12 bases lay in between. The V gene's germline CDR1 is SGDLS and CDR2 YYNGEE. CDR3 nucleotides: TGTGCCAGCAGCGTAGGACAGGTCCTAGCTAACTATGGCTACACCTTC. Encoded protein: CASSVGQVLANYGYTF.

CDR3 in amino acids: CASSRGTMDSPLHF. The CDR3 region has the DNA TGTGCCAGTAGCCGAGGGACAATGGATTCACCCCTCCACTTT. The chain carries TRBV19 and TRBJ1-6, with a possible D match to TRBD1 (6 bases). V shed 6 bases and J shed 8 bases, with 14 bases lying between them. Germline V gene lookup returns CDR1 LNHDA and CDR2 SQIVND (reference sequence). This CDR3 region has 14 residues.

This chain uses TRBV7-2 with TRBJ2-7; 8 bases agree with TRBD2. V was clipped by 4 bases and J by 0 bases; unmatched bases: 8. The CDR3 covers 16 residues. Germline V gene sequence: CDR1 SGHTA, CDR2 FQGNSA. In nucleotides, the CDR3 is TGTGCCAGCAGCTCACTCCGGGGGGGTTCCTCCTACGAGCAGTACTTC. Encoded protein: CASSSLRGGSSYEQYF.

This chain uses TRBV12-5 with TRBJ1-2; D might be TRBD1 (6 bases). The V and J ends lost 1 base and 6 bases respectively, with 9 bases between them. Germline V gene lookup returns CDR1 LGHNT and CDR2 FRNRAP. The CDR3 loop spans 13 amino acids. The CDR3 DNA sequence: TGTGCTAGTGGTTTGGGACAGGTCAATGGCTACACCTTC. Its protein product is CASGLGQVNGYTF.

J is TRBJ1-4 and V is TRBV5-1, with TRBD1 identical over 8 bases. The germline CDR1 and CDR2 sequences are SGHRS and YFSETQ. V was clipped by 0 bases and J by 7 bases; unmatched bases: 5. The CDR3 runs to 15 residues. The CDR3 spells CASSLGRGPGEKLFF. CDR3 nucleotides: TGCGCCAGCAGCTTGGGCAGGGGGCCCGGTGAAAAACTGTTTTTT.

The chain is built from TRBV6-5 and TRBJ1-2, with 11 bases matching TRBD1. Germline values: CDR1 MNHEY, CDR2 SVGAGI. V lost 9 bases and J lost 7; bases outside the gene matches: 1. The CDR3 is 11 residues long. The CDR3, as DNA: TGTGCCAGGGGACAGGGGGTTGGCTACACCTTC. It encodes CARGQGVGYTF.

V and J are TRBV27 and TRBJ1-3; D is possibly TRBD1 (6 bases). The CDR3 contains 13 residues. CDR1 and CDR2 from the germline V gene are MNHEY and SMNVEV (reference sequence). Trimming pared 10 bases from V and 4 bases from J, leaving 14 bases between. The CDR3 DNA is TGTGCCACGCGACAGGTCGCCGGAAACACCATATATTTT. This translates into CATRQVAGNTIYF.

The CDR3 is CASSSGTGGMYEQYF. DNA of the CDR3: TGTGCCAGCAGTTCCGGGACAGGGGGCATGTACGAGCAGTACTTC. This rearrangement joins TRBV28 to TRBJ2-7, with 12 bases aligning to TRBD1. The germline CDR1 and CDR2 sequences are MDHEN and SYDVKM. V gave up 4 bases and J gave up 4 bases; unmatched junction bases: 5. The CDR3 is 15 amino acids.

This rearrangement joins TRBV5-1 to TRBJ2-2; 8 bases are shared with TRBD1. The CDR3 contains 16 residues. Germline values: CDR1 SGHRS, CDR2 YFSETQ. V lost 2 bases, J lost 4 bases, and 7 bases stayed unmatched. The CDR3 here is CASSFNRGRLTGELFF. DNA of the CDR3: TGCGCCAGCAGCTTTAACAGGGGGAGGCTCACCGGGGAGCTGTTTTTT. Full variable domain (missing parts from reference TRBV5-1 and TRBJ2-2): KAGVTQTPRYLIKTRGQQVTLSCSPISGHRSVSWYQQTPGQGLQFLFEYFSETQRNKGNFPGRFSGRQFSNSRSEMNVSTLELGDSALYLCASSFNRGRLTGELFFGEGSRLTVL.

CDR3 sequence (DNA): TGTGCCAGCAGTCCCCGCCAGGGTGCCTATGGCTACACCTTC. Amino acid sequence: CASSPRQGAYGYTF. The chain couples TRBV2 to TRBJ1-2; the D gene is possibly TRBD1 (5 bases). Looked up from germline, CDR1 is SNHLY and CDR2 is FYNNEI. The CDR3 runs to 14 residues. Between the trimmed V and J ends, which lost 5 bases and 4 bases, there was a span of 14 bases.

The rearrangement uses TRBV3-1 (or the pseudogene TRBV3-2) and TRBJ1-5; perhaps TRBD1 as D (6 bases). The CDR3 extends over 14 amino acids. With 0 bases removed from V and 6 bases from J, the gap between germline ends came to 9 bases. Per germline, CDR1 LGHDT and CDR2 YNNKEL (reference sequence). In nucleotides, the CDR3 is TGTGCCAGCAGCCAAGAGGGGGCAGGTCAGCCCCAGCATTTT. It encodes CASSQEGAGQPQHF.

The genes are TRBV11-2 and TRBJ2-2; 11 bases fit TRBD2. The V gene end was trimmed by 6 bases and the J gene end by 5 bases; junction bases not matched to a gene: 5. This CDR3 is built from 15 residues. CDR1 and CDR2 (germline): SGHAT, FQNNGV. CDR3 in amino acids: CASSAIAGGTGELFF. The CDR3 DNA is TGTGCCAGCAGTGCTATAGCGGGGGGGACCGGGGAGCTGTTTTTT. Combining the CDR3 with reference TRBV11-2 and TRBJ2-2 gives the whole variable domain EAGVAQSPRYKIIEKRQSVAFWCNPISGHATLYWYQQILGQGPKLLIQFQNNGVVDDSQLPKDRFSAERLKGVDSTLKIQPAKLEDSAVYLCASSAIAGGTGELFFGEGSRLTVL.

V is TRBV18 and J is TRBJ1-1; tentative D call: TRBD1 (6 bases). Germline V lookup: CDR1 KGHSH, CDR2 LQKENI. The ends were cut back, 3 bases at V and 3 bases at J, with 17 bases in the middle. CDR3 length equals 16 residues. CDR3 nucleotide sequence: TGTGCCAGCTCACCTTTCTCGGGATCAGGGGACACTGAAGCTTTCTTT. This sequence encodes CASSPFSGSGDTEAFF.

The genes are TRBV18 and TRBJ1-2; D possibly corresponds to TRBD1 (6 bases). The germline V and J ends were trimmed by 6 bases and 0 bases, with 11 bases remaining between them. Per germline, CDR1 KGHSH and CDR2 LQKENI. This CDR3 is 14 amino acids long. The CDR3 DNA reads as TGTGCCAGCTCGCGGACAGATGCTAACTATGGCTACACCTTC. Translating it yields CASSRTDANYGYTF.

The chain uses TRBV30 and TRBJ2-6; tentative D call: TRBD2 (5 bases). The CDR3 spans 17 residues. Germline CDR1 GTSNPN, CDR2 SVGIG (reference sequence). V lost 3 bases, J lost 0 bases, and 15 bases lay in between. In DNA form, the CDR3 reads TGTGCCTGGAGACCTACGGGATCCCTCTCTGGGGCCAACGTCCTGACTTTC. It yields the protein CAWRPTGSLSGANVLTF.

V usage is TRBV5-1 and J usage is TRBJ2-1, with D possibly TRBD2 on 5 matching bases. The CDR3 consists of 18 residues. Trimming took off 0 bases at V and 3 bases at J, with 19 bases between the two ends. Germline-derived CDR1 and CDR2 are SGHRS and YFSETQ. CDR3 protein: CASSLAPGGASLYNEQFF. The CDR3 region has the DNA TGCGCCAGCAGCTTGGCCCCCGGAGGTGCTAGTCTCTACAATGAGCAGTTCTTC. Filled out from reference TRBV5-1 and TRBJ2-1, the complete variable domain reads KAGVTQTPRYLIKTRGQQVTLSCSPISGHRSVSWYQQTPGQGLQFLFEYFSETQRNKGNFPGRFSGRQFSNSRSEMNVSTLELGDSALYLCASSLAPGGASLYNEQFFGPGTRLTVL.

The chain has TRBV3-1 (or the pseudogene TRBV3-2) and TRBJ2-2; 11 nucleotides agree with TRBD2. CDR3 length: 15 residues. Germline V gives CDR1 LGHDT, CDR2 YNNKEL (reference sequence). With V trimmed by 4 bases and J by 4 bases, 2 bases remained unmatched. This CDR3 is CASSPSGGITGELFF. In DNA, the CDR3 is TGTGCCAGCAGCCCTAGCGGGGGGATCACCGGGGAGCTGTTTTTT.